The clone carrying this T cell receptor beta chain was picked up a small number of times. The CDR3 length is 13 residues. In germline, CDR1 is DFQATT, CDR2 SNEGSKA (reference sequence). Trimming at V came to 5 bases and at J to 7 bases, leaving 11 bases not matched to a gene. This sample was included in a study of T cells after yellow fever vaccination. TCRdb re-analysed the 5' RACE reads in MiXCR, keeping a single row per CDR3 protein. The sample contains around 610,000 distinct CDR3 sequences, less than 15% of which appear only once. Sequencing was performed on PBMCs, taken on the day of the yellow fever booster vaccination. The sequence was obtained from a man aged 25-45 years who received the YFV17D yellow fever vaccine. The chain uses TRBV20-1 and TRBJ2-7; TRBD2 matches 7 bases. CDR3 DNA: TGCAGTGCTCTTAAAGCGGGAACGAAGGAGCAGTACTTC. It encodes CSALKAGTKEQYF.